Shown below are 17 T cell receptor beta chains from a single sample sequenced in a study of shared clonotypes between healthy human individuals (dated by TCRdb to 2018 to 2020). Libraries were built with the immunoSEQ multiplex PCR assay. Entries here come from immuneACCESS through TCRdb and include only in-frame sequences with V and J called. Some clones fail to appear in such tables; in the studies checked, an unresolved V gene covers under half of the shortfall, and the cause of the remainder is unknown. The sample table lists approximately 2.5 million clones, more than 90% of them with a count of one. Clones ranked in the top ten supply about 0.13% of the sample. The sample was naive CD4+ T cells sorted from blood. The sample's cell subset or site label, decoded: CD45RA+ positively selected. These receptors were obtained from a man aged 18 to 29 in good health.

The V call is TRBV2, the J call TRBJ2-7; no definite D call. V lost 2 bases and J 3 bases, leaving 5 bases between the germline ends. Per the germline V gene, CDR1 is SNHLY and CDR2 is FYNNEI. The CDR3 is made up of 12 amino acids. The CDR3 loop reads CASSEQYYEQYF. The CDR3 region has the DNA TGTGCCAGCAGTGAACAGTACTACGAGCAGTACTTC.

This chain joins TRBV28 and TRBJ2-7; D gene ambiguous. CDR1 and CDR2 (germline): MDHEN, SYDVKM. Deletions cut 5 bases from V and 7 bases from J, with 0 bases between. CDR3 length: 8 residues. CDR3 bases: TGTGCCAGCAGTGAGCAGTACTTC. Protein product: CASSEQYF.

The V gene is TRBV29-1, the J gene TRBJ2-1; possible D gene TRBD2, 6 bases. V was clipped by 3 bases and J by 2 bases, with 14 bases between them. This CDR3 has 15 amino acids. Germline assignment: CDR1 SQVTM and CDR2 ANQGSEA. The CDR3 protein is CSVEGDSPPYNEQFF. CDR3 bases: TGCAGCGTTGAGGGGGACTCCCCTCCCTACAATGAGCAGTTCTTC.

The chain uses TRBV20-1 and TRBJ2-1; D is undetermined. Trimming removed 6 bases from V and 8 bases from J, with 11 bases in between. There are 11 residues in the CDR3. The germline V gene encodes CDR1 DFQATT and CDR2 SNEGSKA (reference sequence). The CDR3 DNA sequence: TGCAGTGCCACGGACGGCGATGAGCAGTTCTTC. Its protein is CSATDGDEQFF.

This clone was seen once. The chain employs TRBV9 and TRBJ2-3, with a weak D call TRBD2 (5 bases). Germline loops: CDR1 SGDLS, CDR2 YYNGEE. Trimming removed 4 bases from V and 4 bases from J, with 13 bases in between. The CDR3 covers 14 residues. The CDR3 DNA reads TGTGCCAGCAGCCCCACTAGTTTGGCAGATACGCAGTATTTT. This sequence encodes CASSPTSLADTQYF.

The chain carries TRBV5-1 and TRBJ1-2; D may be TRBD1 (6 bases). This CDR3 has 14 amino acids. V shed 0 bases and J shed 6 bases, with 12 bases lying between them. Germline V gives CDR1 SGHRS, CDR2 YFSETQ. In DNA form, the CDR3 reads TGCGCCAGCAGCTTGGGGCAGGGGTTGGATGGCTACACCTTC. It translates to CASSLGQGLDGYTF.

The CDR3 DNA reads as TGTGCCAGCAGCTTAACCGTTTTCGGCAGGGTCTGGGAGAACACTGAAGCTTTCTTT. Translation gives CASSLTVFGRVWENTEAFF. V gene TRBV7-9 combines with J gene TRBJ1-1, with a weak D call TRBD1 (5 bases). Germline V gene sequence: CDR1 SEHNR, CDR2 FQNEAQ (reference sequence). The germline V and J ends were trimmed by 2 bases and 1 base, with 23 bases remaining between them. There are 19 residues in the CDR3.

The rearrangement joins TRBV10-3 to TRBJ2-7; D might be TRBD1 (6 bases). The CDR3 contains 14 residues. Trimming cost V 3 bases and J 3 bases, with 12 bases left between them. CDR1 and CDR2 (germline): ENHRY, SYGVKD. The DNA for the CDR3 is TGTGCCATCAGTGAAAGGACAGTAGTCTACGAGCAGTACTTC. Its protein product is CAISERTVVYEQYF.

The rearrangement links TRBV10-3 to TRBJ2-5, with D possibly being TRBD1 or TRBD2 (5 bases each). Looked up from germline, CDR1 is ENHRY and CDR2 is SYGVKD. The CDR3 length is 15 residues. V was cut by 4 bases and J by 2 bases, with 14 bases left in between. CDR3 in amino acids: CAISVGGSLQETQYF. CDR3 nucleotide sequence: TGTGCCATCAGTGTTGGGGGATCGCTGCAAGAGACCCAGTACTTC.

The chain employs TRBV27 and TRBJ1-1; possibly TRBD1 for D (5 bases). V lost 5 bases and J lost 8, with 12 bases in between. The CDR3 runs 12 residues. Germline loops: CDR1 MNHEY, CDR2 SMNVEV (reference sequence). Here the CDR3 DNA reads TGTGCCAGCAGTCAGCCGGGGACGGAAGCTTTCTTT. Translation: CASSQPGTEAFF.

Turning to this clone: This CDR3 is also generated by other DNA sequences in the sample. The CDR3, as DNA: TGTGCCTGGAGTGGACACGGGTACAATGAGCAGTTCTTC. Translated, it gives CAWSGHGYNEQFF. The chain couples TRBV30 to TRBJ2-1; no firm D call. The CDR3 is 13 residues long. In germline, CDR1 is GTSNPN, CDR2 SVGIG (reference sequence). V lost 1 base and J lost 4, with 8 bases in between.

V and J are TRBV7-8 and TRBJ1-1; 7 bases fit TRBD1. J lost 6 bases, V lost 5 bases, and 12 bases had no gene match. The CDR3 spans 15 residues. Per the germline V gene, CDR1 is SGHVS and CDR2 is FQNEAQ. The CDR3 spells CASSLLDRDIPEAFF. The CDR3, as DNA: TGTGCCAGCAGCCTACTTGACAGGGATATTCCTGAAGCTTTCTTT.

This rearrangement joins TRBV6-6 to TRBJ1-2; the match to TRBD1 covers 7 bases. CDR1 MNHNY and CDR2 SVGAGI come from the germline V gene (reference sequence). Losses at the gene ends were 6 bases for V and 6 bases for J; bases not matched to a gene: 10. The length of the CDR3 is 14 residues. CDR3 region: CASRQGGMSDGYTF. CDR3 DNA sequence: TGTGCCAGCAGACAAGGGGGCATGAGTGATGGCTACACCTTC.

V and J are TRBV15 and TRBJ2-7; perhaps TRBD2 as D (5 bases). In germline, CDR1 is LNHNV, CDR2 YYDKDF (reference sequence). Between the trimmed V and J ends, which lost 0 bases and 3 bases, there was a span of 21 bases. The CDR3 contains 18 residues. The CDR3 nucleotides are TGTGCCACCAGCAGAGACCCGCCCCGACGGGGAATTGTCTACGAGCAGTACTTC. Its translation is CATSRDPPRRGIVYEQYF.

This clone was seen only a few times. The chain links TRBV30 to TRBJ1-4, with 8 bases matching TRBD1. The length of the CDR3 is 14 residues. V was pared by 4 bases and J by 8 bases, with 9 bases of the junction left unmatched. Germline V gene lookup returns CDR1 GTSNPN and CDR2 SVGIG (reference sequence). The CDR3, as DNA: TGTGCCTGGAACCTTGACAGGGGAGCCGAAAAACTGTTTTTT. This gives the protein CAWNLDRGAEKLFF.

The chain has TRBV30 and TRBJ2-5; 8 nucleotides line up with TRBD1. The CDR3 extends over 13 amino acids. The germline V gene has CDR1 GTSNPN and CDR2 SVGIG (reference sequence). V shed 5 bases and J 13 bases; nucleotides not matched to a gene: 15. As DNA, the CDR3 is TGTGCCTGGGACACCGGGACAGGTACCAAGGTGTACTTC. It yields the protein CAWDTGTGTKVYF.

Details on this clone: The same CDR3 can be traced to other DNA sequences in this sample. V and J are TRBV6-5 and TRBJ1-2; D is uncertain. In germline, CDR1 is MNHEY, CDR2 SVGAGI. This CDR3 contains 13 residues. Trimming removed 5 bases from V and 3 bases from J, with 10 bases in between. The CDR3 loop is CASSPQVDYGYTF. The CDR3 DNA follows: TGTGCCAGCAGTCCTCAGGTGGACTATGGCTACACCTTC.